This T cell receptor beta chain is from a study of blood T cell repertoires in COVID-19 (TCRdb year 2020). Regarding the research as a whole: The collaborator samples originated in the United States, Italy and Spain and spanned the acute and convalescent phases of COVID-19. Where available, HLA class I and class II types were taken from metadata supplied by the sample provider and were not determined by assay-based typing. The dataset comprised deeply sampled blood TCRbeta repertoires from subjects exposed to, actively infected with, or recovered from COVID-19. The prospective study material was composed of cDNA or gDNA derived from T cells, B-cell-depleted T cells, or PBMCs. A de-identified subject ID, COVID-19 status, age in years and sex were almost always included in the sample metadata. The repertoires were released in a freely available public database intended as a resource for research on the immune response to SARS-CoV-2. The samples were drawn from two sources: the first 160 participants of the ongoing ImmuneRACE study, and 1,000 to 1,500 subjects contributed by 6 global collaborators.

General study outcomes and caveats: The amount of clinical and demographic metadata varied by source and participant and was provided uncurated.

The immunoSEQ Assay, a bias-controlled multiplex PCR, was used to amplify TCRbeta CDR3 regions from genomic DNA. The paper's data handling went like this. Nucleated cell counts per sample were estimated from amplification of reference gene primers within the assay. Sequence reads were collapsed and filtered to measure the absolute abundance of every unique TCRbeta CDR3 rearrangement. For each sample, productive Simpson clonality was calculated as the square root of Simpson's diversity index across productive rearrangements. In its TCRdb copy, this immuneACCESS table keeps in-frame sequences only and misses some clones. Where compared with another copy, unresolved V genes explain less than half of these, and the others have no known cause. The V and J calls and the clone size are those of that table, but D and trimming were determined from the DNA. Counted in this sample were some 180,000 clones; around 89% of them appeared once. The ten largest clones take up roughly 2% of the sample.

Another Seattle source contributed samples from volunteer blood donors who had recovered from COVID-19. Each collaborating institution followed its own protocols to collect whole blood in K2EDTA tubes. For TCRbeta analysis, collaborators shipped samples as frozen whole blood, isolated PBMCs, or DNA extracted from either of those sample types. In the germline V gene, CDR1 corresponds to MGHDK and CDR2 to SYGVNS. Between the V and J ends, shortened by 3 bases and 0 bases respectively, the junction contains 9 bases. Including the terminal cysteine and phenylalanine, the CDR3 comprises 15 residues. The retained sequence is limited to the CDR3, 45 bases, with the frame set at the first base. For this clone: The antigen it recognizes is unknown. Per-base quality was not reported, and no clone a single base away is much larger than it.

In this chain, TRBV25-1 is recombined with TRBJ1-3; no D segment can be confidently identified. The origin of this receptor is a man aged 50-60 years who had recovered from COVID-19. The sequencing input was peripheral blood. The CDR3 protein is CASSDAPSSGNTIYF. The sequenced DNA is TGTGCCAGCAGTGACGCACCCAGCTCTGGAAACACCATATATTTT.